Following are 12 T cell receptor beta chains from one sample sequenced in a study of T cell clonality in common variable immunodeficiency. TCRdb keeps only in-frame clones here, not all; method: immunoSEQ multiplex PCR. Captured here are approximately 34,000 clones, none seen once; the top ten comprise 0.95%. Sequences were obtained from peripheral blood mononuclear cells. The receptor source for this set is a person aged 18 to 70 in good health.

There are many counts of this clone. One end of the junction is discordant with germline, which a read error may explain. Read sequence stops 3 residues before the CDR3 end, and the germline J gene provides the missing end. The chain is built from TRBV4-2 and TRBJ1-2, with TRBD1 matching 10 bases. The CDR3 runs to 16 residues. The germline gives CDR1 LGHNA, CDR2 YNFKEQ. The CDR3 loop is CASSRWTGGFNYGYTF. The covered CDR3 bases are TGCGCCAGCAGTCGCTGGACAGGGGGGTTTAACTATGGC.

This clone was seen ten or more times. The CDR3 is cut off 3 residues early in the read; its end comes from the germline J gene. V gene TRBV12-3 or TRBV12-4 combines with J gene TRBJ2-2, with 10 bases that match TRBD1. The CDR3 has 15 amino acids. J was trimmed by 6 bases and V by 10 bases; bases with no gene match: 11. CDR3 bases read: TGTGCCATAAAGCCGGGACAGGGGTTTTCCGGGGAG. It specifies CAIKPGQGFSGE. The complete CDR3 sequence is CAIKPGQGFSGELFF.

This clone showed up many times. The observed sequence ends 3 residues before the CDR3 terminus, with the missing tail filled in from the germline J gene. The chain couples TRBV2 to TRBJ2-7; D might be TRBD2 (5 bases). The length of the CDR3 is 14 residues. CDR1 and CDR2 (germline): SNHLY, FYNNEI. V was pared by 5 bases and J by 0 bases, with 11 bases between. The CDR3 sequence: CASSMRRVSYEQYF. The part of the CDR3 DNA that was read is TGTGCCAGCAGTATGCGGCGGGTCTCCTACGAG.

This clone was counted many times. The junction and the germline gene differ at one end; a read error may be behind it. The read gets to within 3 residues of the CDR3 end, and the germline J gene fills in the rest. The rearrangement joins TRBV4-2 to TRBJ2-3; D not resolved. CDR1 LGHNA and CDR2 YNFKEQ come from the germline V gene. The CDR3 extends over 15 amino acids. CDR3 region: CASSQLGSSTDTQYF. The CDR3 DNA, read in part, is TGCGCCAGCAGCCAACTCGGGTCTAGCACAGATACG.

This clone was counted many times. From the germline J gene comes the end of the CDR3, since the read stops 3 residues before it. The genes are TRBV30 and TRBJ2-1, with unresolved D. CDR1 is GTSNPN, CDR2 SVGIG, per germline (reference sequence). This CDR3 is 16 amino acids long. The ends were cut back, 0 bases at V and 6 bases at J, with 18 bases in the middle. The DNA read from the CDR3 is TGTGCCTGGAGTGTAAGGCCTCAAAAAGGTCGCAATGAG. Its translation: CAWSVRPQKGRNE. The whole CDR3 reads CAWSVRPQKGRNEQFF.

This clone was recorded many times. The CDR3 is cut off 3 residues early in the read; its end comes from the germline J gene. The rearrangement joins TRBV20-1 to TRBJ2-1; 8 bases fit TRBD2. The trim removed 0 bases at V and 5 bases at J, leaving 6 bases unmatched. CDR3 length: 15 residues. Germline-derived CDR1 and CDR2 are DFQATT and SNEGSKA (reference sequence). The CDR3 protein is CSARDSRGGHNEQFF. The CDR3 bases that were read are TGCAGTGCTAGAGATTCACGGGGGGGCCACAATGAG.

This clone was found many times. Sequencing ends 3 residues short of the CDR3 end; the germline J gene provides the rest. The V gene is TRBV10-2, the J gene TRBJ1-1; D gene uncertain. CDR3 size: 12 residues. Germline V gene sequence: CDR1 WSHSY, CDR2 SAAADI. The part of the CDR3 DNA that was read is TGCGCCAGCAGTGAGGAGAGACATCCA. Translation gives CASSEERHP. The whole CDR3 protein reads CASSEERHPAFF.

This clone was seen repeatedly, ten times or more. The read falls 3 residues short of the CDR3 end, and the missing part is taken from the germline J gene. The chain couples TRBV20-1 to TRBJ1-1; 7 bases are a match to TRBD1. V was clipped by 3 bases and J by 4 bases; unmatched bases: 5. Looked up from germline, CDR1 is DFQATT and CDR2 is SNEGSKA (reference sequence). The length of the CDR3 is 13 residues. CDR3 residues: CSARRGPSTEAFF. Incomplete CDR3 DNA: TGCAGTGCTAGGAGGGGGCCGAGCACTGAA.

This clone was counted ten times or more. The DNA ends 3 residues before the CDR3 does, and the rest of the CDR3 is filled in from the germline J gene. V and J are TRBV5-4 and TRBJ2-2; D is uncertain. Trimming stripped 0 bases from V and 2 bases from J, with 8 bases between. This CDR3 has 15 residues. Germline values: CDR1 SGHNT, CDR2 YYREEE (reference sequence). The CDR3 is CASSLGLANTGELFF. The DNA read from the CDR3 is TGTGCCAGCAGCTTGGGACTCGCAAACACCGGGGAG. The whole variable domain, remainder taken from reference TRBV5-4 and TRBJ2-2, is ETGVTQSPTHLIKTRGQQVTLRCSSQSGHNTVSWYQQALGQGPQFIFQYYREEENGRGNFPPRFSGLQFPNYSSELNVNALELDDSALYLCASSLGLANTGELFFGEGSRLTVL.

This clone was seen many times. The read terminates 3 residues before the CDR3 end, so the remaining end is supplied by the germline J gene. The chain is built from TRBV13 and TRBJ1-2; 12 bases match TRBD1. The germline CDR1 and CDR2 sequences are PRHDT and FYEKMQ (reference sequence). CDR3 length: 15 residues. Here the CDR3 reads CASSSRDRGPRGYTF. CDR3 DNA, as far as it was read: TGTGCCAGCAGCTCCCGGGACAGGGGGCCTCGGGGC.

The CDR3 here is CAWNPGQGVAGDYTF. The DNA read from the CDR3 is TGTGCCTGGAATCCAGGACAGGGGGTTGCGGGTGAC. The chain uses TRBV30 and TRBJ1-2; 10 bases agree with TRBD1. The missing CDR3 end, 3 residues past where the read stops, is filled in from the germline J gene. Germline V gene data show CDR1 as GTSNPN and CDR2 as SVGIG (reference sequence). The CDR3 loop spans 15 amino acids. Together with reference TRBV30 and TRBJ1-2, the CDR3 gives the full variable domain: SQTIHQWPATLVQPVGSPLSLECTVEGTSNPNLYWYRQAAGRGLQLLFYSVGIGQISSEVPQNLSASRPQDRQFILSSKKLLLSDSGFYLCAWNPGQGVAGDYTFGSGTRLTVV.

This clone was seen repeatedly, ten times or more. The observed sequence ends 3 residues before the CDR3 terminus, with the missing tail filled in from the germline J gene. This chain joins TRBV29-1 and TRBJ2-3, with 7 bases aligning to TRBD2. The V segment lost 4 bases and the J segment 4 bases; nucleotides outside the gene matches: 14. Germline lookup yields CDR1 SQVTM and CDR2 ANQGSEA. CDR3 length: 16 amino acids. The CDR3 sequence is CSVGGKGLEVADTQYF. The covered CDR3 bases are TGCAGCGTTGGGGGTAAAGGACTAGAAGTGGCAGATACG.